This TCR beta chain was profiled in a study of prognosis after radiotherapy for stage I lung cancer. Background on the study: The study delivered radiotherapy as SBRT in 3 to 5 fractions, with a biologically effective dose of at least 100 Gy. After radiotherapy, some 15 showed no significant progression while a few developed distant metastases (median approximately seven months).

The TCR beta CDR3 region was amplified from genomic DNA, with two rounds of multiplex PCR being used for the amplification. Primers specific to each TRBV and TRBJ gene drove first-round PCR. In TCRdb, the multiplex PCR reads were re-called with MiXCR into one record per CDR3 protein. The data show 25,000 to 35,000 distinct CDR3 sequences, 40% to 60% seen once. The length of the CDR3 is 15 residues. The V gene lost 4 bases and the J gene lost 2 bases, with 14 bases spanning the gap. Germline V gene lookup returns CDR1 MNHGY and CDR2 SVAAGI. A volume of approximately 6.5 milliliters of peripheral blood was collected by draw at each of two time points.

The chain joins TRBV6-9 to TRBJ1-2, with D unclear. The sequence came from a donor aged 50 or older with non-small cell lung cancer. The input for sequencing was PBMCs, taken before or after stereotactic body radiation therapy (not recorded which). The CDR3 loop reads CASSSLAAWNYGYTF. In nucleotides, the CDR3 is TGTGCCAGCAGTTCATTGGCAGCCTGGAACTATGGCTACACCTTC.